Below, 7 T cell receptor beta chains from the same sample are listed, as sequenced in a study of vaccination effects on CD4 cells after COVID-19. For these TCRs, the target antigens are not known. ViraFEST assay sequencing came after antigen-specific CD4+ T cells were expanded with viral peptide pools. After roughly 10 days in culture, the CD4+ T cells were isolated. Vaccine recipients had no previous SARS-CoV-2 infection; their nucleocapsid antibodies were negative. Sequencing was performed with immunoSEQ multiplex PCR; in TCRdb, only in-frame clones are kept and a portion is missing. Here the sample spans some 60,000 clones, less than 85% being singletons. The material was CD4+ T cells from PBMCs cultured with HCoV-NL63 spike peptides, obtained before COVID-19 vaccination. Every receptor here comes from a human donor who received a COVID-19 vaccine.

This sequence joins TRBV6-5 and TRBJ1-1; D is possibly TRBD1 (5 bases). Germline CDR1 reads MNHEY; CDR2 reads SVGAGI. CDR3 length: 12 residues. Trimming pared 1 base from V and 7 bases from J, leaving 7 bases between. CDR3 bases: TGTGCCAGCAGTTACTTTGGGGGTGAAGCTTTCTTT. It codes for CASSYFGGEAFF.

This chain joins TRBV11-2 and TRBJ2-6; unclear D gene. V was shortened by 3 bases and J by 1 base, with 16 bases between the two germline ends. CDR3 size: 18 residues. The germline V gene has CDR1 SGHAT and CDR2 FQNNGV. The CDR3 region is CASSFLAAGRSGANVLTF. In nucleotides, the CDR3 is TGTGCCAGCAGCTTTTTGGCTGCCGGACGATCTGGGGCCAACGTCCTGACTTTC. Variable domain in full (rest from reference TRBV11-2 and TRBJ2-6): EAGVAQSPRYKIIEKRQSVAFWCNPISGHATLYWYQQILGQGPKLLIQFQNNGVVDDSQLPKDRFSAERLKGVDSTLKIQPAKLEDSAVYLCASSFLAAGRSGANVLTFGAGSRLTVL.

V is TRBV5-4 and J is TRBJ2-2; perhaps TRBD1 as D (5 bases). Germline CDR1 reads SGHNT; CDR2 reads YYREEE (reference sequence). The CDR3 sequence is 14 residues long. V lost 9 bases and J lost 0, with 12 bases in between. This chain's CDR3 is CAIQGQTNTGELFF. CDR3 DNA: TGTGCCATCCAGGGTCAAACGAACACCGGGGAGCTGTTTTTT. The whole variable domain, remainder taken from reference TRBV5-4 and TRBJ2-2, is ETGVTQSPTHLIKTRGQQVTLRCSSQSGHNTVSWYQQALGQGPQFIFQYYREEENGRGNFPPRFSGLQFPNYSSELNVNALELDDSALYLCAIQGQTNTGELFFGEGSRLTVL.

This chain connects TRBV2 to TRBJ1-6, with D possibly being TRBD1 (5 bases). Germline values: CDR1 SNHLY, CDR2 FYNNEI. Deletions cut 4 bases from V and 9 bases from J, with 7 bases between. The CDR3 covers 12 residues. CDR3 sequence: CASSAGGSPLHF. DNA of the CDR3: TGTGCCAGCAGTGCTGGGGGTTCACCCCTCCACTTT.

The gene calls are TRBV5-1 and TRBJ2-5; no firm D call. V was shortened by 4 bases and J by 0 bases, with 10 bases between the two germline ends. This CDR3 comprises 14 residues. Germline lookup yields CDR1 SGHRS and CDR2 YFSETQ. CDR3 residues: CASSLSWDQETQYF. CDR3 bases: TGCGCCAGCAGCCTGTCGTGGGACCAAGAGACCCAGTACTTC.

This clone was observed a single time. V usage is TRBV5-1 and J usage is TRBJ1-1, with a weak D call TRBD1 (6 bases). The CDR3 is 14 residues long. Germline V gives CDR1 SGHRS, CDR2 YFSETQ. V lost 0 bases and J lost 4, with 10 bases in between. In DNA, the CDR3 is TGCGCCAGCAGCTTGGATCAGGGGATCACTGAAGCTTTCTTT. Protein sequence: CASSLDQGITEAFF.

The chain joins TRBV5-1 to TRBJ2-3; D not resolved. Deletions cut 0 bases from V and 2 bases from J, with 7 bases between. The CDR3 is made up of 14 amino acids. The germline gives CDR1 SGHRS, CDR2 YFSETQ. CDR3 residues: CASSLVVFTDTQYF. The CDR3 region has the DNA TGCGCCAGCAGCTTGGTGGTCTTCACAGATACGCAGTATTTT.